By share, the clone carrying this TCR beta chain ranks as medium-sized. TCRdb passed the RT-PCR reads through MiXCR, listing each CDR3 protein once. The sample includes 2,500 or so distinct CDR3 sequences, 11% seen only once; the top ten take more than 13%. This entry comes from a study of immune reconstitution after stem cell transplant in scleroderma. The sequence derives from a female donor with systemic sclerosis. This material was acquired before or after autologous hematopoietic stem cell transplantation (not recorded which).

The CDR3, as DNA: TGTGCCAGCTCCAGACTAGAGTGGGGCACAGATACGCAGTATTTT. Translating it yields CASSRLEWGTDTQYF. The chain has TRBV2 and TRBJ2-3; D is perhaps TRBD2 (6 bases). The germline CDR1 and CDR2 sequences are SNHLY and FYNNEI. V lost 8 bases to trimming and J lost 1 base, with 16 bases between them. This CDR3 region has 15 residues.